The sequence of this T cell receptor (beta chain) was determined in a study of blood T cell repertoires in COVID-19. The wider study: COVID-19 samples from acute and convalescent phases originated in the United States, Italy and Spain.

Comments on this clone: One end of the junction is discordant with germline, which a read error may explain.

Germline loops: CDR1 MGHRA, CDR2 YSYEKL. This CDR3 has 12 amino acids. Clones were sequenced by immunoSEQ multiplex PCR, and TCRdb holds only the in-frame ones, with some missing. The sample shows roughly 200,000 clones, 90% of them seen only once. Sequenced sample: peripheral blood. The receptor comes from a man aged 50 to 59 with acute or convalescent COVID-19. The chain has TRBV4-1 and TRBJ2-1; the D gene is possibly TRBD2 (6 bases). CDR3 bases: TGCGCCAGCAGCCAGGACTACTATGAGCAGTTCTTC. Its translation: CASSQDYYEQFF.